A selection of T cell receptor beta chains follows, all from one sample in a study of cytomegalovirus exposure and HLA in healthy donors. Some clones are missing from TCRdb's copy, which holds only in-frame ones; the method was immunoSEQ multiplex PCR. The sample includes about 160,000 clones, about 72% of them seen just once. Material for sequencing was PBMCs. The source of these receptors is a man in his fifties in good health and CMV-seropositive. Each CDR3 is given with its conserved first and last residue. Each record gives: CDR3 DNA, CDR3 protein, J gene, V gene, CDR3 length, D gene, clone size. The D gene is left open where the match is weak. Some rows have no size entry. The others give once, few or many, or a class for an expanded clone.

DNA: TGTGCCAGCAGCTTAAGAAGCAGGGCTTCAGATACGCAGTATTTT
CDR3: CASSLRSRASDTQYF
J: TRBJ2-3
V: TRBV13
length: 15
D: -
size: few

DNA: TGTGCCAGCAGCTCCCCGACAGGGGGGAACTATGGCTACACCTTC
CDR3: CASSSPTGGNYGYTF
J: TRBJ1-2
V: TRBV12-1
length: 15
D: -
size: -

DNA: TGTGCCAGCAGCCCGGACAGGTTTAACACCGGGGAGCTGTTTTTT
CDR3: CASSPDRFNTGELFF
J: TRBJ2-2
V: TRBV16
length: 15
D: TRBD1
size: -

DNA: TGTGCCAGCAGCGCTCGGAGCGGATCACCCCTCCACTTT
CDR3: CASSARSGSPLHF
J: TRBJ1-6
V: TRBV7-3
length: 13
D: -
size: -

DNA: TGTGCCAGCAGCCCTCGGCGGGATGAGCAGTTCTTC
CDR3: CASSPRRDEQFF
J: TRBJ2-1
V: TRBV9
length: 12
D: -
size: -

DNA: TGTGCCAGCAGCTTGGGCCAGGTGAACACTGAAGCTTTCTTT
CDR3: CASSLGQVNTEAFF
J: TRBJ1-1
V: TRBV5-6
length: 14
D: -
size: -

DNA: TGTGCCAGCAGCTTTAGTAGCGGGGGGGGTAGTAACTCCTACGAGCAGTACTTC
CDR3: CASSFSSGGGSNSYEQYF
J: TRBJ2-7
V: TRBV7-6
length: 18
D: TRBD2
size: -

DNA: TGTGCCAGCAGTATGGGGGGGAACACTGAAGCTTTCTTT
CDR3: CASSMGGNTEAFF
J: TRBJ1-1
V: TRBV6-5
length: 13
D: -
size: -

DNA: TGTGCCAGCAGCTCGGACAGGGGAGTCACTGAAGCTTTCTTT
CDR3: CASSSDRGVTEAFF
J: TRBJ1-1
V: TRBV5-4
length: 14
D: TRBD1
size: -

DNA: TGCGCCAGCAGCTCCAGGGGAGAGAACACTGAAGCTTTCTTT
CDR3: CASSSRGENTEAFF
J: TRBJ1-1
V: TRBV5-1
length: 14
D: -
size: -

DNA: TGTGCCAGCAGCTTGGGCCCCCAGGACAGGGGTAGAAACTACACCTTC
CDR3: CASSLGPQDRGRNYTF
J: TRBJ1-2
V: TRBV5-5
length: 16
D: TRBD1
size: -

DNA: TGTGCCAGCAGTTTGGGACAGGGGCTCTATGGCTACACCTTC
CDR3: CASSLGQGLYGYTF
J: TRBJ1-2
V: TRBV27
length: 14
D: TRBD1
size: -

DNA: TGCGCCAGCAGCCGCGGGGGACAGGGGTACGAGCAGTACTTC
CDR3: CASSRGGQGYEQYF
J: TRBJ2-7
V: TRBV4-1
length: 14
D: TRBD1
size: once

DNA: TGTGCCAGCAGTCGGTACAGGCCCGGGGGCTACACCTTC
CDR3: CASSRYRPGGYTF
J: TRBJ1-2
V: TRBV28
length: 13
D: -
size: -

DNA: TGCGCCAGCAGTGGACAGGGTACTAGCAATCAGCCCCAGCATTTT
CDR3: CASSGQGTSNQPQHF
J: TRBJ1-5
V: TRBV10-2
length: 15
D: TRBD1
size: -

DNA: TGCAGCGTTGATAGGACAGCGTCGGAGACCCAGTACTTC
CDR3: CSVDRTASETQYF
J: TRBJ2-5
V: TRBV29-1
length: 13
D: -
size: -

DNA: TGCGCCAGCAGCCAAGGAGCGGGGGGCTACGAGCAGTACTTC
CDR3: CASSQGAGGYEQYF
J: TRBJ2-7
V: TRBV4-1
length: 14
D: TRBD2
size: -

DNA: TGTGCCAGCAGGGCGGGGGGCCCGCGGTTCTTC
CDR3: CASRAGGPRFF
J: TRBJ2-1
V: TRBV2
length: 11
D: TRBD2
size: -

DNA: TGTGCCAGCAGCTTAGGGAGAGCACGGACAGATACGCAGTATTTT
CDR3: CASSLGRARTDTQYF
J: TRBJ2-3
V: TRBV11-2
length: 15
D: -
size: few

DNA: TGCGCCAGCAGCTTCGCCGACAACAATGAGCAGTTCTTC
CDR3: CASSFADNNEQFF
J: TRBJ2-1
V: TRBV5-1
length: 13
D: -
size: -

DNA: TGTGCCAGCAACGAACAGAATTCACCCCTCCACTTT
CDR3: CASNEQNSPLHF
J: TRBJ1-6
V: TRBV6-5
length: 12
D: -
size: -

DNA: TGTGCCATTCGGGGACTAGCGCCAGATACGCGGTATTTT
CDR3: CAIRGLAPDTRYF
J: TRBJ2-3
V: TRBV10-3
length: 13
D: TRBD2
size: -

DNA: TGTGCCAGCAGCTTAGGGACAGGGAATCAGCCCCAGCATTTT
CDR3: CASSLGTGNQPQHF
J: TRBJ1-5
V: TRBV7-9
length: 14
D: TRBD1
size: -

DNA: TGTGCCAGCAGCTTAGATGTGGAGACCCGGAGGGCTCAGTACTTC
CDR3: CASSLDVETRRAQYF
J: TRBJ2-4
V: TRBV7-2
length: 15
D: -
size: -

DNA: TGCGCCAGCAGCTTGGGGCAGGGTGGCACTGAAGCTTTCTTT
CDR3: CASSLGQGGTEAFF
J: TRBJ1-1
V: TRBV5-1
length: 14
D: -
size: -

DNA: TGTGCCAGCAGCGCGAGGAACACTGAAGCTTTCTTT
CDR3: CASSARNTEAFF
J: TRBJ1-1
V: TRBV5-6
length: 12
D: -
size: few

DNA: TGTGCCAGCAGCTTTGGACAGGGGTCCAATGAGCAGTTCTTC
CDR3: CASSFGQGSNEQFF
J: TRBJ2-1
V: TRBV5-6
length: 14
D: TRBD1
size: -

DNA: TGCGCCAGCAGCCAAGCCCCTACCCAGGCAACCGGGGAGCTGTTTTTT
CDR3: CASSQAPTQATGELFF
J: TRBJ2-2
V: TRBV4-1
length: 16
D: -
size: once

DNA: TGTGCCAGCAGCGGGACTAGCGGGGATGAGACCCAGTACTTC
CDR3: CASSGTSGDETQYF
J: TRBJ2-5
V: TRBV9
length: 14
D: TRBD2
size: -

DNA: TGCGCCAGCAGCTTTACGGACAGTGTATCCTACGAGCAGTACTTC
CDR3: CASSFTDSVSYEQYF
J: TRBJ2-7
V: TRBV5-1
length: 15
D: -
size: -

DNA: TGTGCCAGCAGTCCGACAGGGGTTGATACAGATACGCAGTATTTT
CDR3: CASSPTGVDTDTQYF
J: TRBJ2-3
V: TRBV28
length: 15
D: TRBD1
size: -

DNA: TGTGCCAGTAGTACTTGGTGGACGGGACAGAAAAATCAGCCCCAGCATTTT
CDR3: CASSTWWTGQKNQPQHF
J: TRBJ1-5
V: TRBV19
length: 17
D: TRBD1
size: -

DNA: TGTGCCATTATGGGAGGGAGTGCAACTAATGAAAAACTGTTTTTT
CDR3: CAIMGGSATNEKLFF
J: TRBJ1-4
V: TRBV7-6
length: 15
D: -
size: -

DNA: TGTGCCAGCAGCTTAGATTTTTCAGGGGGAGGCTGCACCTTC
CDR3: CASSLDFSGGGCTF
J: TRBJ1-2
V: TRBV7-2
length: 14
D: TRBD1
size: -

DNA: TGTGCCAGCCTCCGGGACAGGGGTCTGGGGGAGCAGTTCTTC
CDR3: CASLRDRGLGEQFF
J: TRBJ2-1
V: TRBV18
length: 14
D: TRBD1
size: -

DNA: TGTGCCAGCAGCTCGGGACAGAGGCGACCAGATACGCAGTATTTT
CDR3: CASSSGQRRPDTQYF
J: TRBJ2-3
V: TRBV7-9
length: 15
D: TRBD1
size: -

DNA: TGTGCCAGTAGACAAACAGGTCAGCCCCAGCATTTT
CDR3: CASRQTGQPQHF
J: TRBJ1-5
V: TRBV19
length: 12
D: -
size: few

DNA: TGTGCCAGCAGCAACCTCCGGGACAGGGGCGCTTACACTGAAGCTTTCTTT
CDR3: CASSNLRDRGAYTEAFF
J: TRBJ1-1
V: TRBV5-4
length: 17
D: TRBD1
size: once

DNA: TGTGCCAGCAGCCCCCCAGGGATATGGACGAACGAGCAGTACTTC
CDR3: CASSPPGIWTNEQYF
J: TRBJ2-7
V: TRBV7-9
length: 15
D: -
size: -

DNA: TGCGCCAGCAGCAGAGGGAGCTCTGGAAACACCATATATTTT
CDR3: CASSRGSSGNTIYF
J: TRBJ1-3
V: TRBV5-1
length: 14
D: -
size: -

DNA: TGTGCCAGCAGTGAATGGGGGAGGGAGACCCAGTACTTC
CDR3: CASSEWGRETQYF
J: TRBJ2-5
V: TRBV25-1
length: 13
D: -
size: -

DNA: TGTGCCAGCAGAATTAACGGGGAGCTGTTTTTT
CDR3: CASRINGELFF
J: TRBJ2-2
V: TRBV6-5
length: 11
D: -
size: -

DNA: TGTGCACCTTTTTTCACTTACAATGAGCAGTTCTTC
CDR3: CAPFFTYNEQFF
J: TRBJ2-1
V: TRBV2
length: 12
D: -
size: -

DNA: TGTGCCAGCAGTGCCGGGACAGTGAATGAAAAACTGTTTTTT
CDR3: CASSAGTVNEKLFF
J: TRBJ1-4
V: TRBV6-5
length: 14
D: TRBD1
size: -

DNA: TGCGCCAGCAGCAGCCCAGCGGGGGGGTCCTACAATGAGCAGTTCTTC
CDR3: CASSSPAGGSYNEQFF
J: TRBJ2-1
V: TRBV4-1
length: 16
D: TRBD2
size: -